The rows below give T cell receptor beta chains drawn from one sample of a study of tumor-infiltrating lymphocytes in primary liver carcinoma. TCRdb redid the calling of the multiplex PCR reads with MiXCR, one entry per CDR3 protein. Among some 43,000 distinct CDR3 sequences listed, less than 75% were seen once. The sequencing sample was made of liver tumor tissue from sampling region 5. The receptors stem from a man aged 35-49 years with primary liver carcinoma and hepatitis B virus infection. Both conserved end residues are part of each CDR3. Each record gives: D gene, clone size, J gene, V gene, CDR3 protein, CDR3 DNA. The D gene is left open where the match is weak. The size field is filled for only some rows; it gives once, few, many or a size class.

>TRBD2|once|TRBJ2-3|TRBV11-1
CASNLGTSIQTDKQYF
TGTGCCAGCAACCTCGGGACTAGCATACAAACAGATAAGCAGTATTTT
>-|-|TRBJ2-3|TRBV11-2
CASSLGGGRDTQYF
TGTGCCAGCAGCTTAGGGGGCGGCAGGGATACTCAGTATTTT
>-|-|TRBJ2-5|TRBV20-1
CSARDGLQETQYF
TGCAGTGCTAGAGATGGGCTACAAGAGACCCAGTACTTC
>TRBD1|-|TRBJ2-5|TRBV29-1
CSGGDREEIRYF
TGCAGCGGAGGGGACAGGGAGGAGATCCGGTACTTC
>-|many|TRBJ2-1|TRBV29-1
CSVERVFGNEQFF
TGCAGCGTTGAAAGGGTATTCGGGAATGAGCAGTTCTTC
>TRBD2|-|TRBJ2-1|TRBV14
CASSPGLASELFF
TGTGCCAGCAGCCCCGGACTAGCCTCCGAGCTGTTCTTC
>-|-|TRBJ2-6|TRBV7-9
CASNFGSLVGANVLTF
TGTGCAAGCAACTTTGGCAGCCTAGTAGGGGCCAACGTCCTGACTTTC
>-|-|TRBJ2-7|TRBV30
CAWKGGSSYEQNF
TGTGCCTGGAAAGGGGGAAGTTCCTACGAGCAGAACTTC
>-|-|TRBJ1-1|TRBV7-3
CASSLMGNSEVFF
TGTGCCAGCAGCCTGATGGGGAACTCTGAAGTTTTCTTT
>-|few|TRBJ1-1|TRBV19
CASSMIGDTEAFF
TGTGCCAGTAGTATGATTGGGGACACTGAAGCTTTCTTT
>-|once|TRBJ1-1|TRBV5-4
CASILEDTEAFF
TGTGCCAGCATCTTGGAAGACACTGAAGCTTTCTTT
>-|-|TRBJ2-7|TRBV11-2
CASLTDGAYEQYF
TGTGCCAGCTTAACCGACGGAGCCTACGAGCAGTACTTC
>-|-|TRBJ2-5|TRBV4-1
CASSQDRVGGGETRYF
TGCGCCAGCAGCCAAGATCGAGTGGGAGGGGGAGAGACCCGGTACTTC
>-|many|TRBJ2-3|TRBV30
CAWSIFTDTQYF
TGTGCCTGGAGTATCTTCACAGATACGCAGTATTTT
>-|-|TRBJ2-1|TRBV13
CASNLRDLQFF
TGTGCCAGCAACTTAAGAGACTTGCAGTTCTTC
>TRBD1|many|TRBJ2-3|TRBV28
CASFTGGYLDTQYF
TGTGCCAGCTTTACAGGGGGATACTTGGATACGCAGTATTTT
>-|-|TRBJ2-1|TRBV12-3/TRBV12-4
CASSFGDTSHNEQFF
TGTGCCAGCAGTTTCGGGGATACCTCCCACAATGAGCAGTTCTTC